One and the same sample provided the 16 T cell receptor beta chains below, sequenced in a study of T cell responses to AZD1222 COVID-19 vaccine (dated by TCRdb to the early 2020s). In light of the paper, this sample's time point label describes: baseline before first vaccination. The library was made by the immunoSEQ multiplex PCR assay. The clones in this table, taken by TCRdb from immuneACCESS, are in-frame only. Not every clone is retained; where verified, under half of the shortfall comes from an unresolved V gene, and the cause of the rest is unknown. Present in this sample are 86,000 or so clones, about 92% of which were seen just once. Approximately 3% of the sample is taken by the ten largest. The specimen comprised peripheral blood, sampled on day 0 of AZD1222 vaccination. The receptors shown here come from an adult in good health.

V gene TRBV28 combines with J gene TRBJ1-2, with TRBD1 matching over 11 bases. The V gene end was trimmed by 6 bases and the J gene end by 5 bases; junction bases not matched to a gene: 2. Germline V lookup: CDR1 MDHEN, CDR2 SYDVKM. This CDR3 spans 13 amino acids. DNA for the CDR3: TGTGCCAGCAGAGGGACAGGGGGATATGGCTACACCTTC. Amino acid sequence: CASRGTGGYGYTF.

The rearrangement joins TRBV7-8 to TRBJ2-7, with D tentatively TRBD2 (6 bases). Trimming took 0 bases from V and 6 from J, leaving 9 bases between them. CDR1 is SGHVS and CDR2 is FQNEAQ in the germline V gene. The CDR3 runs to 13 residues. Here the CDR3 reads CASSLARRGEQYF. CDR3 nucleotides: TGTGCCAGCAGCTTAGCGCGGCGGGGCGAGCAGTACTTC.

This rearrangement joins TRBV19 to TRBJ1-1; no reliable D call. The CDR3 covers 14 residues. The germline CDR1 and CDR2 sequences are LNHDA and SQIVND (reference sequence). Trimming shortened V by 4 bases and J by 0 bases, and 9 bases separated the two germline ends. CDR3 DNA sequence: TGTGCCAGTAGTACAGATTACATGAACACTGAAGCTTTCTTT. Translated: CASSTDYMNTEAFF.

The genes are TRBV5-4 and TRBJ1-1, with D unresolved. CDR1 is SGHNT, CDR2 YYREEE, per germline (reference sequence). Trimming cost V 4 bases and J 0 bases, with 10 bases left between them. The CDR3 covers 14 residues. CDR3 residues: CASSAIGLNTEAFF. Here the CDR3 DNA reads TGTGCCAGCAGCGCCATCGGGTTGAACACTGAAGCTTTCTTT. The full variable domain, with the rest looked up from reference TRBV5-4 and TRBJ1-1, is ETGVTQSPTHLIKTRGQQVTLRCSSQSGHNTVSWYQQALGQGPQFIFQYYREEENGRGNFPPRFSGLQFPNYSSELNVNALELDDSALYLCASSAIGLNTEAFFGQGTRLTVV.

V gene TRBV19 combines with J gene TRBJ1-1; 12 nucleotides match TRBD1. This CDR3 is 14 amino acids long. Germline CDR1 is LNHDA and CDR2 is SQIVND (reference sequence). V was pared by 6 bases and J by 6 bases, with 5 bases of the junction left unmatched. CDR3 amino acids: CASSGTGGASEAFF. DNA of the CDR3: TGTGCCAGTAGCGGGACAGGGGGCGCATCTGAAGCTTTCTTT.

V is TRBV11-2 and J is TRBJ2-1, with D maybe TRBD1 (6 bases). CDR1 and CDR2 from the germline V gene are SGHAT and FQNNGV. This CDR3 region has 15 residues. V gave up 1 base and J gave up 2 bases, with 9 bases separating them. CDR3 DNA sequence: TGTGCCAGCAGCTTAGGGACAGCCACCTACAATGAGCAGTTCTTC. Protein sequence: CASSLGTATYNEQFF.

This sequence joins TRBV5-6 and TRBJ2-7; D gene unclear. Germline CDR1 and CDR2: SGHDT and YYEEEE. The CDR3 has 14 amino acids. The V end was cut by 2 bases, the J end by 3 bases, with 12 bases between. The chain's CDR3 is CASSLVLADYEQYF. The CDR3, as DNA: TGTGCCAGCAGCTTAGTGTTGGCAGACTACGAGCAGTACTTC.

The chain uses TRBV3-1 (or the pseudogene TRBV3-2) and TRBJ1-1; maybe TRBD1 (5 bases). This CDR3 comprises 15 residues. Germline V gene lookup returns CDR1 LGHDT and CDR2 YNNKEL (reference sequence). V was cut by 6 bases and J by 0 bases, with 14 bases left in between. CDR3 protein: CASSGHYGVNTEAFF. The CDR3 region has the DNA TGTGCCAGCAGTGGACACTATGGGGTGAACACTGAAGCTTTCTTT.

This clone was observed a handful of times. The chain couples TRBV6-5 to TRBJ1-3, with D tentatively TRBD1 (5 bases). Trimming took off 6 bases at V and 4 bases at J, with 13 bases between the two ends. The CDR3 is 14 residues long. From germline, CDR1 is MNHEY and CDR2 SVGAGI. The CDR3 loop reads CASRSGQLGNTIYF. In DNA, the CDR3 is TGTGCCAGCAGATCAGGGCAGCTCGGAAACACCATATATTTT.

V usage is TRBV7-9 and J usage is TRBJ2-5; 7 bases match TRBD2. Germline trimming cut 1 base from V and 3 bases from J; bases unmatched to any gene: 2. The CDR3 is 14 amino acids. Per germline, CDR1 SEHNR and CDR2 FQNEAQ (reference sequence). CDR3 DNA: TGTGCCAGCAGCTTAGTCGGGAGGAAAGAGACCCAGTACTTC. Amino acid sequence: CASSLVGRKETQYF.

The rearrangement uses TRBV7-9 and TRBJ2-7; 11 nucleotides line up with TRBD1. After removal of 5 bases from V and 3 bases from J, the junction contained 6 bases not matched to a gene. This CDR3 comprises 15 residues. Germline V gene sequence: CDR1 SEHNR, CDR2 FQNEAQ (reference sequence). The CDR3 nucleotides are TGTGCCAGCAGCCCTGGGACAGGGGGGGGCTACGAGCAGTACTTC. Encoded protein: CASSPGTGGGYEQYF.

The chain recombines TRBV6-5 with TRBJ2-2, with 9 positions matching TRBD1. Germline CDR1 MNHEY, CDR2 SVGAGI. There are 13 residues in the CDR3. The junction had 2 bases not matched to a gene; V was cut back by 6 bases and J by 6 bases. The CDR3 region has the DNA TGTGCCAGCAGGGACAGGGGTCCCGGGGAGCTGTTTTTT. Translation: CASRDRGPGELFF.

For the CDR3, the DNA is TGTGCCAGTAAACGACGGCAGGACGGTGCCTACGAGCAGTACTTC. Amino acids: CASKRRQDGAYEQYF. The chain uses TRBV2 and TRBJ2-7; D gene ambiguous. Germline V lookup: CDR1 SNHLY, CDR2 FYNNEI. Deletions cut 9 bases from V and 2 bases from J, with 20 bases between. CDR3 size: 15 residues.

The chain carries TRBV12-3 or TRBV12-4 and TRBJ1-2; D is perhaps TRBD1 (5 bases). V was trimmed by 4 bases and J by 10 bases, leaving 13 bases between them. The CDR3 extends over 12 amino acids. CDR3 sequence (DNA): TGTGCCAGCAGTTCTACAGGATCCTCCTACACCTTC. Translating it yields CASSSTGSSYTF.

J is TRBJ2-4 and V is TRBV6-5; D may be TRBD1 (5 bases). Germline CDR1 MNHEY, CDR2 SVGAGI. V was pared by 6 bases and J by 0 bases, with 12 bases between. The length of the CDR3 is 15 residues. CDR3 nucleotide sequence: TGTGCCAGCAGCGAGGACAATCTAGCCAAAAACATTCAGTACTTC. It codes for CASSEDNLAKNIQYF.

The CDR3 DNA reads TGTGCCAGCATTGCGGGAGGTCTCTCCTACAATGAGCAGTTCTTC. Translating gives CASIAGGLSYNEQFF. The chain has TRBV28 and TRBJ2-1; 8 bases fit TRBD2. Germline CDR1 and CDR2: MDHEN and SYDVKM. CDR3 length: 15 residues. V gave up 7 bases and J gave up 0 bases; unmatched junction bases: 5.